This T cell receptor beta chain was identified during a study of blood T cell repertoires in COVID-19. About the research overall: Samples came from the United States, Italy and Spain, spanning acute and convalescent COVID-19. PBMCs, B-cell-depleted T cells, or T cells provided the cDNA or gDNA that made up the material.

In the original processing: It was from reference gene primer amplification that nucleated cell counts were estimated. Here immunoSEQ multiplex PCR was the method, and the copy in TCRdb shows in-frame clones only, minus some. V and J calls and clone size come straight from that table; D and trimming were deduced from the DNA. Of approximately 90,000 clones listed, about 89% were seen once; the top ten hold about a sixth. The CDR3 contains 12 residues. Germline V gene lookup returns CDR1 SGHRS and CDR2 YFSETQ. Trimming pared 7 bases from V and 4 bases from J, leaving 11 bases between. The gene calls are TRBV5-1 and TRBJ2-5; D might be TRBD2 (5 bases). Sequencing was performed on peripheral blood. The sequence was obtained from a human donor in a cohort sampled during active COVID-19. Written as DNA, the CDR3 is TGCGCCAGCTCTAGCAGAGGAGAGACCCAGTACTTC. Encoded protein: CASSSRGETQYF.